The 18 T cell receptor beta chains below were found in one sample sequenced in a study of control samples from healthy donors and cancer patients (dated by TCRdb to the early 2020s). The library was built by means of the immunoSEQ multiplex PCR assay. In its TCRdb copy, this immuneACCESS table keeps in-frame sequences only and misses some clones. Where compared with another copy, unresolved V genes explain less than half of these, and the others have no known cause. Recorded for this sample are under 200,000 clones; 91% of them occurred a single time. The ten largest clones add up to less than 1.6% of the sample. Sequences were obtained from blood. The source is a woman younger than 45 in good health.

The genes are TRBV28 and TRBJ1-1; TRBD1 agrees at 11 bases. V was pared by 4 bases and J by 5 bases, with 0 bases of the junction left unmatched. In germline, CDR1 is MDHEN, CDR2 SYDVKM. The CDR3 consists of 13 residues. CDR3 DNA sequence: TGTGCCAGCAGTTGGGACAGGGGGACTGAAGCTTTCTTT. It encodes CASSWDRGTEAFF.

CDR3 amino acids: CASGLAGRDEQFF. The CDR3 bases are TGTGCCAGCGGACTAGCGGGAAGAGATGAGCAGTTCTTC. V gene TRBV2 combines with J gene TRBJ2-1, with TRBD2 identical over 12 bases. The ends lost 8 bases at V and 8 bases at J; junction bases unmatched: 4. This CDR3 is 13 amino acids long. Looked up from germline, CDR1 is SNHLY and CDR2 is FYNNEI.

The J gene is TRBJ2-7, the V gene TRBV6-6; 11 bases match TRBD1. This CDR3 region has 14 residues. The J segment lost 5 bases and the V segment lost 0 bases, leaving 0 bases of the junction unmatched. Per germline, CDR1 MNHNY and CDR2 SVGAGI (reference sequence). CDR3 loop: CASSYSGQGDEQYF. DNA of the CDR3: TGTGCCAGCAGTTACTCGGGACAGGGGGACGAGCAGTACTTC.

This chain connects TRBV6-6 to TRBJ1-4; 10 nucleotides line up with TRBD1. The CDR3 is 16 residues long. The V segment lost 1 base and the J segment 8 bases; nucleotides outside the gene matches: 7. Germline loops: CDR1 MNHNY, CDR2 SVGAGI (reference sequence). This CDR3 is CASSYFSGTGDEKLFF. The CDR3 DNA is TGTGCCAGCAGTTACTTTTCCGGGACAGGGGACGAAAAACTGTTTTTT.

The chain carries TRBV19 and TRBJ1-6, with D possibly being TRBD1 (5 bases). V gave up 3 bases and J gave up 4 bases, with 13 bases separating them. Germline V CDR1 and CDR2: LNHDA, SQIVND (reference sequence). The CDR3 runs to 16 residues. CDR3 coding DNA: TGTGCCAGTAGTATCGGGGGTAGGGATTATAATTCACCCCTCCACTTT. Its protein is CASSIGGRDYNSPLHF. Filled out from reference TRBV19 and TRBJ1-6, the complete variable domain reads DGGITQSPKYLFRKEGQNVTLSCEQNLNHDAMYWYRQDPGQGLRLIYYSQIVNDFQKGDIAEGYSVSREKKESFPLTVTSAQKNPTAFYLCASSIGGRDYNSPLHFGNGTRLTVT.

The rearrangement joins TRBV7-8 to TRBJ2-4; a weak D match, TRBD2 (5 bases). The CDR3 is 15 residues long. CDR1 and CDR2 from the germline V gene are SGHVS and FQNEAQ. V was cut by 1 base and J by 4 bases, with 11 bases left in between. The chain's CDR3 is CASSLDSGSKNIQYF. DNA for the CDR3: TGTGCCAGCAGCTTAGACTCGGGATCAAAAAACATTCAGTACTTC.

This clone has only one observation. The J gene is TRBJ2-7, the V gene TRBV4-3, with no clear D. Germline CDR1 reads LGHNA; CDR2 reads YSLEER. The CDR3 consists of 15 residues. V was trimmed by 1 base and J by 1 base, leaving 11 bases between them. CDR3 in amino acids: CASSQVWAGSYEQYF. CDR3 DNA: TGCGCCAGCAGCCAAGTGTGGGCCGGATCCTACGAGCAGTACTTC.

The CDR3 region is CASSVAGGIETQYF. The DNA for the CDR3 is TGTGCCAGCAGCGTGGCAGGGGGCATAGAGACCCAGTACTTC. This chain connects TRBV9 to TRBJ2-5, with 8 bases identical to TRBD1. This CDR3 comprises 14 residues. With 2 bases clipped from V and 4 bases from J, the junction kept 4 bases outside the gene matches. Germline assignment: CDR1 SGDLS and CDR2 YYNGEE.

This chain uses TRBV6-2 or TRBV6-3 with TRBJ2-1; the D gene could be TRBD1 or TRBD2 (7 bases each). From germline, CDR1 is MNHEY and CDR2 SVGEGT. This CDR3 comprises 14 residues. Trimming pared 2 bases from V and 9 bases from J, leaving 14 bases between. CDR3: CASSYVTGRVEQFF. CDR3 bases: TGTGCCAGCAGTTACGTGACAGGGAGGGTTGAGCAGTTCTTC.

This clone was seen only a few times. The V call is TRBV6-6, the J call TRBJ1-5, with D perhaps matching TRBD1 (5 bases). The CDR3 has 14 residues. Trimming removed 6 bases at V and 3 bases at J, with 12 bases between. Germline-derived CDR1 and CDR2 are MNHNY and SVGAGI (reference sequence). CDR3: CASRGDRPNQPQHF. The CDR3 DNA sequence: TGTGCCAGCAGAGGAGACAGACCCAATCAGCCCCAGCATTTT.

The chain uses TRBV5-1 and TRBJ1-3; perhaps TRBD1 as D (5 bases). The CDR3 spans 15 residues. Germline V gene data show CDR1 as SGHRS and CDR2 as YFSETQ. V was shortened by 4 bases and J by 0 bases, with 11 bases between the two germline ends. The CDR3 region has the DNA TGCGCCAGCAGCCCGGGGACCCTCTCTGGAAACACCATATATTTT. It encodes CASSPGTLSGNTIYF.

This clone was observed a single time. The chain links TRBV6-5 to TRBJ1-5; D ambiguous. Germline values: CDR1 MNHEY, CDR2 SVGAGI. The CDR3 has 14 amino acids. Trimming cost V 0 bases and J 2 bases, with 5 bases left between them. The CDR3 sequence is CASSYSQGNQPQHF. The DNA for the CDR3 is TGTGCCAGCAGTTACTCCCAGGGCAATCAGCCCCAGCATTTT.

This chain connects TRBV6-2 or TRBV6-3 to TRBJ1-2; 8 bases are a match to TRBD1. The V segment lost 5 bases and the J segment 4 bases; nucleotides outside the gene matches: 3. CDR3 length equals 13 residues. Germline V gene data show CDR1 as MNHEY and CDR2 as SVGEGT. The CDR3 DNA reads TGTGCCAGCAGTCGGACAGGGAGCTATGGCTACACCTTC. It encodes CASSRTGSYGYTF.

This chain uses TRBV7-9 with TRBJ2-2; 9 bases line up with TRBD1. Germline lookup yields CDR1 SEHNR and CDR2 FQNEAQ (reference sequence). The CDR3 runs to 15 residues. J was trimmed by 1 base and V by 5 bases; bases with no gene match: 2. The CDR3 loop is CASSAGQGNTGELFF. CDR3 in DNA: TGTGCCAGCAGCGCGGGACAGGGGAACACCGGGGAGCTGTTTTTT.

The DNA of the CDR3 is TGTGCCAGCAGTGAACAGGAGCGCTATGAGCAGTTCTTC. Translation gives CASSEQERYEQFF. The J gene is TRBJ2-1, the V gene TRBV6-1; D gene ambiguous. The CDR3 has 13 residues. V was shortened by 2 bases and J by 8 bases, with 10 bases between the two germline ends. Germline V gives CDR1 MNHNS, CDR2 SASEGT.

CDR3 coding DNA: TGTGCCAGTAGTATCGGGGGGTGGTACGGAAACACCATATATTTT. Translated, it gives CASSIGGWYGNTIYF. J is TRBJ1-3 and V is TRBV19; D is perhaps TRBD1 (5 bases). Trimming shortened V by 3 bases and J by 4 bases, and 13 bases separated the two germline ends. The CDR3 runs 15 residues. Germline loops: CDR1 LNHDA, CDR2 SQIVND (reference sequence).

The table lists this clone with a count of one. The junction differs from germline at one of its ends, possibly a read error. The chain employs TRBV7-8 and TRBJ1-6; 9 bases are shared with TRBD1. Germline CDR1 SGHVS, CDR2 FQNEAQ. The CDR3 runs 15 residues. CDR3 region: CAGSFRDRARSPLHF. The DNA of the CDR3 is TGTGCCGGCAGCTTCCGGGACAGGGCTCGTTCACCCCTCCACTTT. Supplemented by reference TRBV7-8 and TRBJ1-6, the full variable domain reads GAGVSQSPRYKVAKRGQDVALRCDPISGHVSLFWYQQALGQGPEFLTYFQNEAQLDKSGLPSDRFFAERPEGSVSTLKIQRTQQEDSAVYLCAGSFRDRARSPLHFGNGTRLTVT.

V is TRBV28 and J is TRBJ1-2; TRBD1 aligns across 10 bases. Germline-derived CDR1 and CDR2 are MDHEN and SYDVKM. This CDR3 spans 14 amino acids. J lost 8 bases, V lost 5 bases, and 8 bases had no gene match. The CDR3 bases are TGTGCCAGCAGTCCCTACTCGACAGGGGGCGGCTACACCTTC. Its protein is CASSPYSTGGGYTF.